Below are 13 T cell receptor beta chains sequenced from a single sample in a study of CD8+CD57+ T cells in acquired aplastic anemia. Template material for TCR beta VDJ and CDR3 profiling consisted of genomic DNA. Each CDR3 protein gets one entry after TCRdb re-called the reads with MiXCR. The sample contains 400,000 to 450,000 distinct CDR3 sequences, 60% to 80% of which appear only once. The sequenced sample was sorted CD4+, CD8+, or CD8+CD57+ T cells (not recorded which) from PBMCs. The receptors shown here come from a human donor in good health, serving as a control.

The genes are TRBV5-4 and TRBJ1-4, with D possibly TRBD1 on 5 matching bases. V was shortened by 1 base and J by 8 bases, with 15 bases between the two germline ends. CDR1 SGHNT and CDR2 YYREEE come from the germline V gene (reference sequence). This CDR3 spans 15 amino acids. CDR3 DNA sequence: TGTGCCAGCAGCTTGTTTAGGGGCCAAGGGGAAAAACTGTTTTTT. Translated, it gives CASSLFRGQGEKLFF. The full variable domain, with the rest looked up from reference TRBV5-4 and TRBJ1-4, is ETGVTQSPTHLIKTRGQQVTLRCSSQSGHNTVSWYQQALGQGPQFIFQYYREEENGRGNFPPRFSGLQFPNYSSELNVNALELDDSALYLCASSLFRGQGEKLFFGSGTQLSVL.

Remarks on this clonotype: The missing conserved phenylalanine or tryptophan at the end of this CDR3 makes a read error likely. The DNA is omitted, as the CDR3 cannot be located on it reliably, and the CDR3 follows TCRdb's listing. The chain links TRBV7-9 to TRBJ1-1. CDR1 is SEHNR, CDR2 FQNEAQ, per germline (reference sequence). The CDR3 is 13 residues long, counting both termini. The CDR3: CASSFEQTSITDS.

The chain joins TRBV19 to TRBJ1-6, with D perhaps TRBD1 (5 bases). Trimming cost V 6 bases and J 10 bases, with 16 bases left between them. The length of the CDR3 is 14 residues. Germline CDR1 is LNHDA and CDR2 is SQIVND (reference sequence). CDR3 sequence reads: CASREAGWVSPLHF. In nucleotides, the CDR3 is TGTGCCAGTAGGGAAGCAGGGTGGGTATCACCCCTCCACTTT.

About this clonotype itself: A read error may produce the germline difference seen at one junction end. The chain joins TRBV5-1 to TRBJ2-5; D unclear. CDR3 length equals 13 residues. Germline lookup yields CDR1 SGHRS and CDR2 YFSETQ. CDR3: CASSLVLQETQHF. CDR3 in DNA: TGCGCCAGCAGCTTGGTACTGCAAGAGACCCAGCACTTC.

As regards this clonotype: A read error may produce the germline difference seen at one junction end. This chain uses TRBV20-1 with TRBJ1-6; no reliable D call. The germline V gene has CDR1 DFQATT and CDR2 SNEGSKA (reference sequence). The CDR3 covers 11 residues. CDR3 amino acids: CSASEAFGTDF. The CDR3 DNA reads as TGCAGTGCTAGCGAGGCATTCGGCACCGACTTT.

The rearrangement uses TRBV19 and TRBJ1-1; D gene uncertain. Trimming took 7 bases from V and 0 from J, leaving 18 bases between them. Germline V lookup: CDR1 LNHDA, CDR2 SQIVND (reference sequence). This CDR3 comprises 16 residues. CDR3 nucleotide sequence: TGTGCCAGTACCAAGGGATTACAGATAATGAACACTGAAGCTTTCTTT. It specifies CASTKGLQIMNTEAFF.

Comment on this clonotype: The conserved phenylalanine or tryptophan normally closing the CDR3 is absent here, so this likely arose from a read error. The DNA is left out, because the CDR3 cannot be placed on it with certainty; the CDR3 is given as TCRdb lists it. The CDR3 spells CASSEAAGQAFLQL. This chain connects TRBV7-2 to TRBJ1-3; TRBD1, the D gene given by the table, was not confirmed from the DNA. Germline CDR1 and CDR2: SGHTA and FQGNSA. Ends included, the CDR3 has 14 residues.

As to this clonotype: One end of the junction does not line up with germline, which may come from a read error. The V call is TRBV20-1, the J call TRBJ1-6, with D perhaps TRBD1 (5 bases). In germline, CDR1 is DFQATT, CDR2 SNEGSKA (reference sequence). The CDR3 loop spans 15 amino acids. Here the CDR3 reads CSATAGPGSHSPLHF. CDR3 coding DNA: TGCAGCGCTACTGCAGGGCCGGGTTCTCATTCACCCCTCCACTTT.

The chain has TRBV5-6 and TRBJ1-6, with D possibly being TRBD1 (5 bases). Germline CDR1 and CDR2: SGHDT and YYEEEE. Deletions cut 7 bases from V and 10 bases from J, with 15 bases between. This CDR3 spans 13 amino acids. The DNA of the CDR3 is TGTGCCAGCCACGGGCAGGGTGAATCACCCCTCCACTTT. This sequence encodes CASHGQGESPLHF.

Turning to this clonotype: It is likely a read error, because the conserved phenylalanine at the end of the CDR3 is missing. No DNA is shown, since the ends of the CDR3 on it are uncertain; the CDR3 is the one TCRdb lists. J is TRBJ2-7 and V is TRBV7-2. The CDR3 is 11 residues long, counting both termini. Germline-derived CDR1 and CDR2 are SGHTA and FQGNSA. CDR3 sequence: CASSLSTSSTS.

This clonotype was seen many times. The chain has TRBV30 and TRBJ2-7; 9 bases fit TRBD1. Germline CDR1 is GTSNPN and CDR2 is SVGIG (reference sequence). Trimming removed 3 bases from V and 6 bases from J; junction bases left unmatched: 6. The CDR3 is 13 amino acids. This chain's CDR3 is CAWSSDRGVEQYF. The CDR3 nucleotides read TGTGCCTGGAGCTCGGACAGGGGTGTCGAGCAGTACTTC.

CDR3 sequence (DNA): TGTGCCAGCAGCTTCACCTCCTACGAGCAGTACTGCGGGACCTTC. Translating gives CASSFTSYEQYCGTF. The gene calls are TRBV7-9 and TRBJ1-2; D not certain. With 3 bases removed from V and 14 bases from J, the gap between germline ends came to 25 bases. The CDR3 consists of 15 residues. Germline CDR1 SEHNR, CDR2 FQNEAQ (reference sequence).

This clonotype was detected many times. The V gene is TRBV2, the J gene TRBJ1-3; 9 bases agree with TRBD1. Germline CDR1 and CDR2: SNHLY and FYNNEI. The CDR3 totals 14 residues. Trimming at V came to 8 bases and at J to 3 bases, leaving 5 bases not matched to a gene. CDR3 region: CASLTGGGGNTIYF. CDR3 sequence (DNA): TGTGCCAGCCTAACAGGGGGCGGTGGAAACACCATATATTTT.